This is a list of T cell receptor beta chains from one sample in a study of shared clonotypes between healthy human individuals. Some clones are missing from TCRdb's copy, which holds only in-frame ones; the method was immunoSEQ multiplex PCR. The profile covers 500,000 to 700,000 clones, with about 95% appearing a single time and over 0.1% taken by the ten largest. The specimen sequenced was naive CD8+ T cells sorted from blood. The source of these receptors is a woman in her twenties or thirties in good health. The CDR3 runs from the conserved cysteine through the conserved F or W. D genes are given only for firm matches. Clone size is stated in some rows and not others, as once, few, many or a class when expanded.

DNA,CDR3,size,V,J,D
TGTGCCAGCAGTTTAGTGTGGGGCGGAAACTACGAGCAGTACTTC,CASSLVWGGNYEQYF,-,TRBV27,TRBJ2-7,-
TGTGCCAGCAGTTTCCAACCGAGCGGGAGGGCCTACGAGCAGTACTTC,CASSFQPSGRAYEQYF,-,TRBV27,TRBJ2-7,TRBD2
TGTGCCAGCATCCCAGCGGGAGGGCCTCGCGCCGGGGAGCTGTTTTTT,CASIPAGGPRAGELFF,-,TRBV7-9,TRBJ2-2,TRBD2
TGTGCCAGCAATACGGGACAGGGAAATCATGAGCAGTTCTTC,CASNTGQGNHEQFF,once,TRBV7-9,TRBJ2-1,TRBD1
TGTGCCAGCAGCGTAGGAGCGGGAGGGCCGGGAAACGAGCAGTACTTC,CASSVGAGGPGNEQYF,-,TRBV9,TRBJ2-7,TRBD2
TGTGCCAGCAGTATGGGACTGGGAGAGACCCAGTACTTC,CASSMGLGETQYF,-,TRBV28,TRBJ2-5,-
TGTGCCAGCAGCCAACGGAGGGGACAGAACACTGAAGCTTTCTTT,CASSQRRGQNTEAFF,-,TRBV14,TRBJ1-1,-
TGTGCCAGCAGCGTAGTAGGGAACCGGGAGAATTTTTTCCTAGAGACCCAGTACTTC,CASSVVGNRENFFLETQYF,-,TRBV9,TRBJ2-5,-
TGTGCCAGCAGCGTAATTATAGGAAGCACAGATACGCAGTATTTT,CASSVIIGSTDTQYF,-,TRBV9,TRBJ2-3,-
TGTGCCAGCAGTACTGGACAGCCGAACACTGAAGCTTTCTTT,CASSTGQPNTEAFF,few,TRBV28,TRBJ1-1,-
TGTGCCAGCAGTTACGGGACCTTATTTAGCAATCAGCCCCAGCATTTT,CASSYGTLFSNQPQHF,-,TRBV5-8,TRBJ1-5,-
TGTGCCAGCAGCCCCACAGGGGCGGGAGAGACCCAGTACTTC,CASSPTGAGETQYF,-,TRBV11-2,TRBJ2-5,TRBD1
TGTGCCAGCAGTTTAGTGGGGACTGGGGCCAACGTCCTGACTTTC,CASSLVGTGANVLTF,-,TRBV27,TRBJ2-6,-
TGTGCCAGCAGCCCCGATTCCGTCGAGCAGTACTTC,CASSPDSVEQYF,-,TRBV28,TRBJ2-7,-
TGTGCCAGCAGTTTGGCAGGGGCTTGGGAAGCTTTCTTT,CASSLAGAWEAFF,-,TRBV27,TRBJ1-1,-
TGTGCCACCAGCAGAGAGGGCAGCCCAGAAGCTTTCTTT,CATSREGSPEAFF,-,TRBV15,TRBJ1-1,-
TGTGCCAGCAGCCCTTGGGACGGAGAAAAACTGTTTTTT,CASSPWDGEKLFF,-,TRBV9,TRBJ1-4,-
TGTGCCAGCAGCGCGACAGGTAATGAGCAGTTCTTC,CASSATGNEQFF,-,TRBV9,TRBJ2-1,-
TGTGCCAGCAGCTTAGGGCGGGGGGTATCCTACAATGAGCAGTTCTTC,CASSLGRGVSYNEQFF,-,TRBV7-8,TRBJ2-1,TRBD2
TGTGCCAGCAGCGTGGCAGCGGGAGTAGATTACGAGCAGTACTTC,CASSVAAGVDYEQYF,-,TRBV9,TRBJ2-7,TRBD2
TGTGCCAGCAGTGTGCGGGAGACCAGCACAGATACGCAGTATTTT,CASSVRETSTDTQYF,-,TRBV28,TRBJ2-3,TRBD2
TGTGCCAGCAGTCCGGACAGGGGGTATGAAAAACTGTTTTTT,CASSPDRGYEKLFF,-,TRBV28,TRBJ1-4,TRBD1
TGTGCCAGCAGTGAATATGAGGTGCAGTACTTC,CASSEYEVQYF,once,TRBV25-1,TRBJ2-5,-
TGCGCCAGCAGCCAAGGACTAGCGGGAGGCGTTGAGCAGTTCTTC,CASSQGLAGGVEQFF,-,TRBV4-1,TRBJ2-1,TRBD2
TGTGCCAGCAGCTTAAGGAGCTACCAAGAGACCCAGTACTTC,CASSLRSYQETQYF,-,TRBV7-9,TRBJ2-5,-
TGTGCCAGCAGCCATGGGGAGAACACTGAAGCTTTCTTT,CASSHGENTEAFF,few,TRBV7-9,TRBJ1-1,-
TGTGCCACGCGGTTGGCTGAAGCTTTCTTT,CATRLAEAFF,-,TRBV2,TRBJ1-1,-
TGTGCCAGCAGCGTAGAAGGAGTCAGCGGAAACACCATATATTTT,CASSVEGVSGNTIYF,once,TRBV9,TRBJ1-3,-
TGTGCCTGGAGTGGCGGAGCGTACGAGCAGTACTTC,CAWSGGAYEQYF,-,TRBV30,TRBJ2-7,-
TGTGCCAGCAGCTTACTGGGAAGCTCCTACGAGCAGTACTTC,CASSLLGSSYEQYF,-,TRBV7-2,TRBJ2-7,-
TGTGCCAGCAGCCCCTCAATCGAGCAGTACTTC,CASSPSIEQYF,once,TRBV7-9,TRBJ2-7,-
TGTGCCAGCAGTTTATTCGGGACAGGGGGCCTCGAGCAGTACTTC,CASSLFGTGGLEQYF,-,TRBV28,TRBJ2-7,TRBD1
TGTGCCAGCGCGCGGGGCCCCGAGCAGTACTTC,CASARGPEQYF,-,TRBV5-4,TRBJ2-7,-
TGTGCCAGCAGCCCTGCTGGGGTGGGTTACGAGCAGTACTTC,CASSPAGVGYEQYF,-,TRBV7-8,TRBJ2-7,-
TGTGCCAGCAGCTCCTTGGGGACCTACGAGCAGTACTTC,CASSSLGTYEQYF,-,TRBV6-5,TRBJ2-7,-
TGTGCCAGCAGCCTAGGCCCCAACTACGAGCAGTACTTC,CASSLGPNYEQYF,-,TRBV27,TRBJ2-7,-
TGTGCCAGCAGTTTAGTCACCCACGAGCAGTACTTC,CASSLVTHEQYF,-,TRBV28,TRBJ2-7,-
TGTGCCAGCAGCTTCTTCAGCGGGAGCTACGAGCAGTACTTC,CASSFFSGSYEQYF,-,TRBV7-8,TRBJ2-7,TRBD2
TGTGCCAGCAGCTTAGGAGGATTGACTAGCACAGATACGCAGTATTTT,CASSLGGLTSTDTQYF,once,TRBV13,TRBJ2-3,-
TGTGCCAGCGGTCAATTGGAGGCTGAGGGTCAGCCCCAGCATTTT,CASGQLEAEGQPQHF,few,TRBV2,TRBJ1-5,-
TGTGCCAGCAGTTTGATCACAGATACGCAGTATTTT,CASSLITDTQYF,-,TRBV28,TRBJ2-3,-
TGTGCCAGTAGCCATGGCCCCGGACCCGTCCCCACTGCTACGATCTATGGCTACACCTTC,CASSHGPGPVPTATIYGYTF,-,TRBV19,TRBJ1-2,-
TGTGCCAGCAGCCAAGATATAGGGAACACTGAAGCTTTCTTT,CASSQDIGNTEAFF,-,TRBV4-2,TRBJ1-1,-
TGTGCCAGCAGCTTTGGTACTGAAGCTTTCTTT,CASSFGTEAFF,-,TRBV5-5,TRBJ1-1,-
TGTGCCACCAGCAGAGTTACGGCTACCCCGGCCAATGAGCAGTTCTTC,CATSRVTATPANEQFF,-,TRBV15,TRBJ2-1,-
TGTGCCAGCAGCCCCGGGAGCGTTTCCCATGAGCAGTTCTTC,CASSPGSVSHEQFF,-,TRBV14,TRBJ2-1,-
TGTGCCAGCAGCGTAGCCATTGGGACAACTGAAGCTTTCTTT,CASSVAIGTTEAFF,-,TRBV9,TRBJ1-1,-
TGTGCCACCAGCAGGGGCAGGGGAGCCGAGCAGTACTTC,CATSRGRGAEQYF,-,TRBV15,TRBJ2-7,-
TGTGCCATCAGGCCCAGGGGGGGAGGAGCCACAGATACGCAGTATTTT,CAIRPRGGGATDTQYF,once,TRBV10-3,TRBJ2-3,-
TGTGCCAGCAGTGAAGCGACAGGTCGGGGGAACACTGAAGCTTTCTTT,CASSEATGRGNTEAFF,-,TRBV2,TRBJ1-1,-
TGTGCCAGCAGCACGACAGAGGACAGAACTAATCAGCCCCAGCATTTT,CASSTTEDRTNQPQHF,-,TRBV28,TRBJ1-5,-
TGTGCCACCAGCAGAGATCTTCGTAGAGGTTGGGCCGAGCAGTACTTC,CATSRDLRRGWAEQYF,-,TRBV15,TRBJ2-7,-
TGTGCCACCAGCAGAGATCAGGGACTAGCGAGCACAGATACGCAGTATTTT,CATSRDQGLASTDTQYF,-,TRBV15,TRBJ2-3,TRBD2
TGTGCCAGCACGAATTCCGGGTTAAGGAATTACTTC,CASTNSGLRNYF,-,TRBV2,TRBJ2-4,-